These 23 T cell receptor beta chains share one sample of origin, sequenced in a study of T-cell memory formation after mild COVID-19. TCRdb fed the 5' RACE reads into MiXCR, producing one record per CDR3 protein. This table holds 400,000 to 500,000 distinct CDR3 sequences, over 15% found once. Sequences were obtained from PBMCs or a T cell subset sorted from them (not recorded which). The source is an adult woman who had mild COVID-19 (a few samples of this study predate the infection). Cell type and time point are not known.

The CDR3 here is CASTPGGGVTEAFF. CDR3 nucleotide sequence: TGTGCCAGCACCCCGGGGGGGGGAGTCACTGAAGCTTTCTTT. The chain employs TRBV6-5 and TRBJ1-1; D possibly corresponds to TRBD1 (5 bases). The germline gives CDR1 MNHEY, CDR2 SVGAGI. V was pared by 7 bases and J by 4 bases, with 16 bases between. This CDR3 region has 14 residues.

Worth noting for this clonotype: Being one base from a much bigger clone, this may be a read error. The chain links TRBV6-2 or TRBV6-3 to TRBJ2-7; D is undetermined. The CDR3 consists of 13 residues. CDR1 MNHEY and CDR2 SVGEGT come from the germline V gene. Trimming removed 0 bases at V and 3 bases at J, with 6 bases between. DNA for the CDR3: TGTGCCAGCAGTTACTCCTCGCTCTACGAGCAGTACTTC. Its translation is CASSYSSLYEQYF.

The chain uses TRBV5-1 and TRBJ2-3; D is uncertain. V shed 2 bases and J shed 3 bases, with 10 bases lying between them. The germline V gene has CDR1 SGHRS and CDR2 YFSETQ. The CDR3 spans 14 residues. This CDR3 is CASSFYDGTDTQYF. CDR3 coding DNA: TGCGCCAGCAGCTTTTACGACGGAACAGATACGCAGTATTTT.

This chain links TRBV11-2 with TRBJ2-7, with 7 positions matching TRBD2. CDR3 length: 14 amino acids. V lost 3 bases to trimming and J lost 4 bases; unmatched junction nucleotides: 6. Germline V gene sequence: CDR1 SGHAT, CDR2 FQNNGV. The CDR3 bases are TGTGCCAGCAGCTTGTCAGCGGGAAAATACGAGCAGTACTTC. It specifies CASSLSAGKYEQYF.

This chain joins TRBV29-1 and TRBJ2-2; D gene uncertain. Trimming removed 3 bases at V and 3 bases at J, with 2 bases between. The CDR3 spans 11 residues. Germline values: CDR1 SQVTM, CDR2 ANQGSEA. The CDR3 sequence is CSVEDTGELFF. In nucleotides, the CDR3 is TGCAGCGTTGAGGACACCGGGGAGCTGTTTTTT.

This clonotype was recorded at least ten times. CDR3 in DNA: TGTGCCAGCAGTTACTCGGGACAGGGCTACGAGCAGTACTTC. Its protein product is CASSYSGQGYEQYF. The V call is TRBV6-6, the J call TRBJ2-7, with TRBD1 matching over 9 bases. Germline V gene sequence: CDR1 MNHNY, CDR2 SVGAGI (reference sequence). Trimming cost V 0 bases and J 3 bases; bases outside gene matches: 0. The CDR3 sequence is 14 residues long.

The V gene is TRBV30, the J gene TRBJ1-1, with D hard to call. V was shortened by 4 bases and J by 4 bases, with 10 bases between the two germline ends. Germline V lookup: CDR1 GTSNPN, CDR2 SVGIG (reference sequence). The CDR3 sequence is 12 residues long. The CDR3 sequence: CAWTKGGTEAFF. The DNA for the CDR3 is TGTGCCTGGACCAAGGGCGGCACTGAAGCTTTCTTT.

This clonotype was counted between two and nine times. J is TRBJ2-5 and V is TRBV9, with 11 nucleotides matching TRBD2. Germline trimming cut 0 bases from V and 5 bases from J; bases unmatched to any gene: 6. CDR1 SGDLS and CDR2 YYNGEE come from the germline V gene. The CDR3 totals 16 residues. Here the CDR3 reads CASSVAASGGPETQYF. The CDR3, as DNA: TGTGCCAGCAGCGTAGCAGCTAGCGGGGGGCCGGAGACCCAGTACTTC. Supplemented by reference TRBV9 and TRBJ2-5, the full variable domain reads DSGVTQTPKHLITATGQRVTLRCSPRSGDLSVYWYQQSLDQGLQFLIQYYNGEERAKGNILERFSAQQFPDLHSELNLSSLELGDSALYFCASSVAASGGPETQYFGPGTRLLVL.

This clonotype was observed a few times. This rearrangement joins TRBV27 to TRBJ2-7; TRBD1 is a possible D gene (6 bases). The CDR3 runs 13 residues. Looked up from germline, CDR1 is MNHEY and CDR2 is SMNVEV (reference sequence). V was pared by 8 bases and J by 0 bases, with 11 bases between. DNA of the CDR3: TGTGCCAGCCCGTGGGGGCCCTCCTACGAGCAGTACTTC. Translating it yields CASPWGPSYEQYF.

This clonotype was detected only a few times. The gene calls are TRBV5-1 and TRBJ1-1; D unclear. The V and J ends lost 0 bases and 1 base respectively, with 16 bases between them. There are 17 residues in the CDR3. Germline V gives CDR1 SGHRS, CDR2 YFSETQ. CDR3: CASSLGVVATGNTEAFF. The CDR3 nucleotides are TGCGCCAGCAGCTTGGGGGTCGTCGCGACTGGGAACACTGAAGCTTTCTTT.

The gene calls are TRBV24-1 and TRBJ1-1; D perhaps matches TRBD1 (5 bases). Germline CDR1 and CDR2: KGHDR and SFDVKD. The CDR3 consists of 12 residues. V was cut by 3 bases and J by 9 bases, with 10 bases left in between. The CDR3 sequence is CATSDDRDQAFF. DNA for the CDR3: TGTGCCACCAGTGATGATAGGGACCAAGCTTTCTTT.

The J gene is TRBJ2-7, the V gene TRBV5-1, with D maybe TRBD2 (6 bases). Germline V gives CDR1 SGHRS, CDR2 YFSETQ. V was clipped by 4 bases and J by 1 base, with 15 bases between them. There are 15 residues in the CDR3. In nucleotides, the CDR3 is TGCGCCAGCAGCGACGGGAGAGGGGTATCCTACGAGCAGTACTTC. This codes for CASSDGRGVSYEQYF.

The CDR3 protein is CASSLGEGAGEKLFF. Here the CDR3 DNA reads TGTGCCAGCAGCTTAGGGGAGGGGGCTGGAGAAAAACTGTTTTTT. This rearrangement joins TRBV7-9 to TRBJ1-4; the match to TRBD1 covers 7 bases. Germline V CDR1 and CDR2: SEHNR, FQNEAQ (reference sequence). This CDR3 contains 15 residues. V trimming: 1 base; J trimming: 8 bases; junction bases outside the gene matches: 7.

This clonotype was detected a few times. The V and J genes are TRBV3-1 and TRBJ1-1, with D possibly matching TRBD1 (5 bases). Trimming took 0 bases from V and 10 from J, leaving 24 bases between them. The germline gives CDR1 LGHDT, CDR2 YNNKEL (reference sequence). This CDR3 region has 17 residues. The CDR3 nucleotides are TGTGCCAGCAGCCAAGACGAGGGGACCTATGAACTTTTGGGAGCTTTCTTT. Amino acids: CASSQDEGTYELLGAFF.

This rearrangement joins TRBV19 to TRBJ1-5, with D possibly being TRBD1 (6 bases). With 1 base removed from V and 9 bases from J, the gap between germline ends came to 22 bases. CDR1 is LNHDA and CDR2 is SQIVND in the germline V gene (reference sequence). The CDR3 is 17 amino acids. The CDR3 DNA reads TGTGCCAGTAGTATAGTTCCCGGGACCCCTAAGGGGGGGCCCCAGCATTTT. Its protein product is CASSIVPGTPKGGPQHF. The full variable domain, in which reference TRBV19 and TRBJ1-5 provide the parts outside the CDR3, is DGGITQSPKYLFRKEGQNVTLSCEQNLNHDAMYWYRQDPGQGLRLIYYSQIVNDFQKGDIAEGYSVSREKKESFPLTVTSAQKNPTAFYLCASSIVPGTPKGGPQHFGDGTRLSIL.

This chain connects TRBV7-9 to TRBJ1-2; D is ambiguous. V dropped 5 bases and J dropped 8 bases, with 15 bases sitting between them. CDR3 length: 13 residues. The germline V gene encodes CDR1 SEHNR and CDR2 FQNEAQ (reference sequence). The CDR3: CASSPLSTQGYTF. The CDR3 DNA is TGTGCCAGCAGCCCCCTTTCGACGCAAGGCTACACCTTC.

The table lists this clonotype with a few counts. This chain connects TRBV6-1 to TRBJ2-2, with D hard to call. Germline CDR1 and CDR2: MNHNS and SASEGT. V lost 5 bases and J lost 7, with 11 bases in between. The CDR3 length is 13 residues. CDR3 sequence: CASSRGPGGELFF. DNA for the CDR3: TGTGCCAGCAGTCGTGGCCCGGGCGGGGAGCTGTTTTTT.

This clonotype was seen more than once but under ten times. The chain combines TRBV27 with TRBJ2-2; tentative D call: TRBD2 (6 bases). Trimming stripped 3 bases from V and 6 bases from J, with 8 bases between. CDR1 and CDR2 (germline): MNHEY, SMNVEV (reference sequence). The CDR3 covers 13 residues. The CDR3 region is CASSFWEAGELFF. DNA for the CDR3: TGTGCCAGCAGTTTCTGGGAGGCCGGGGAGCTGTTTTTT.

The chain uses TRBV30 and TRBJ1-1, with a weak D call TRBD1 (5 bases). In germline, CDR1 is GTSNPN, CDR2 SVGIG (reference sequence). The CDR3 spans 12 residues. The V end lost 5 bases, the J end lost 6 bases, and 13 bases lay between the germline ends. DNA for the CDR3: TGTGCCTGGGCGGACACCCGTCCTGAAGCTTTCTTT. Its protein is CAWADTRPEAFF.

This clonotype was detected a few times. The chain uses TRBV7-2 and TRBJ2-1; tentatively, D is TRBD1 (8 bases). Germline assignment: CDR1 SGHTA and CDR2 FQGNSA. V was shortened by 4 bases and J by 9 bases, with 19 bases between the two germline ends. The CDR3 consists of 15 residues. The CDR3 nucleotides read TGTGCCAGCAGCTACAGGGGGGGGCGCGAGGGTGAGCAGTTCTTC. Its translation is CASSYRGGREGEQFF.

The rearrangement joins TRBV9 to TRBJ1-3; D not certain. Germline assignment: CDR1 SGDLS and CDR2 YYNGEE. There are 14 residues in the CDR3. Trimming took 4 bases from V and 0 from J, leaving 8 bases between them. CDR3: CASSPMGSGNTIYF. The CDR3 region has the DNA TGTGCCAGCAGCCCAATGGGCTCTGGAAACACCATATATTTT.

The V gene is TRBV7-8, the J gene TRBJ2-7, with D maybe TRBD1 (5 bases). Between the trimmed V and J ends, which lost 1 base and 4 bases, there was a span of 8 bases. Germline CDR1 is SGHVS and CDR2 is FQNEAQ. The CDR3 is 13 residues long. CDR3 nucleotide sequence: TGTGCCAGCAGCTTAGGTTACAGGTACGAGCAGTACTTC. This sequence encodes CASSLGYRYEQYF.

The chain links TRBV9 to TRBJ2-1; 7 bases are shared with TRBD2. After removal of 3 bases from V and 4 bases from J, the junction contained 10 bases not matched to a gene. The CDR3 contains 16 residues. CDR1 is SGDLS and CDR2 is YYNGEE in the germline V gene. The CDR3 protein is CASSGASSGEYNEQFF. The CDR3 region has the DNA TGTGCCAGCAGCGGAGCCTCTAGCGGAGAGTACAATGAGCAGTTCTTC.